The subject of this entry is one TCR beta chain. Its antigen remains unknown. TCRdb's table, derived via immunoSEQ multiplex PCR, lists solely in-frame clones and lacks some. The data contain 58,000 or so clones, more than 70% of them singletons. In germline, CDR1 is SGDLS, CDR2 YYNGEE. CDR3 length equals 16 residues. V was clipped by 0 bases and J by 3 bases; unmatched bases: 2. The sample originates from a study of PD-L1 blockade in urothelial cancer. General observations from the study: Durable-benefit cases showed more tumor-associated blood clone expansion at 3 weeks.

The material sequenced was PBMCs, taken around atezolizumab (anti-PD-L1) treatment. This clonotype originated in a man between 45 and 60 years old with urothelial cancer. V and J are TRBV9 and TRBJ2-7; the match to TRBD2 covers 14 bases. CDR3 residues: CASSVGGLAGVYEQYF. The CDR3 coding sequence is TGTGCCAGCAGCGTAGGGGGACTAGCGGGAGTCTACGAGCAGTACTTC.